These 32 T cell receptor beta chains share one sample of origin, sequenced in a study of CD8+CD57+ T cells in acquired aplastic anemia. The authors sequenced patients whose flow cytometry had shown CD8+CD57+ cell expansion. Profiles of TCR beta VDJ and CDR3 were generated from a genomic DNA template. TCRdb reanalysed the reads using MiXCR and keeps one entry per CDR3 protein. Of about 190,000 distinct CDR3 sequences in the sample, 48% were seen once. The specimen sequenced was sorted CD4+, CD8+, or CD8+CD57+ T cells (not recorded which) from PBMCs. The receptors were gathered from a human donor with aplastic anemia.

Notes on this clonotype: This could be a read error, since a much larger clone is one nucleotide away. V and J are TRBV10-3 and TRBJ1-2; D unclear. The V and J ends lost 5 bases and 7 bases respectively, with 14 bases between them. Germline V gene data show CDR1 as ENHRY and CDR2 as SYGVKD. The CDR3 loop spans 13 amino acids. As DNA, the CDR3 is TGTGCCATCAGTTTTCCGGGAGTCTCTGGCTACACCTTC. Translated, it gives CAISFPGVSGYTF.

This sequence joins TRBV2 and TRBJ1-5, with D perhaps matching TRBD1 (5 bases). CDR3 size: 16 residues. V was shortened by 9 bases and J by 0 bases, with 18 bases between the two germline ends. Germline CDR1 and CDR2: SNHLY and FYNNEI. The chain's CDR3 is CASRHGGTISNQPQHF. The CDR3 DNA follows: TGTGCCAGTCGCCACGGGGGTACCATTAGCAATCAGCCCCAGCATTTT.

This clonotype was observed many times. The chain combines TRBV7-3 with TRBJ1-1; 7 positions match TRBD1. V was pared by 5 bases and J by 4 bases, with 4 bases of the junction left unmatched. Per the germline V gene, CDR1 is SGHTA and CDR2 is FQGTGA. This CDR3 has 13 amino acids. Here the CDR3 reads CASSPSGGTEAFF. In nucleotides, the CDR3 is TGTGCCAGCAGCCCTTCAGGGGGCACTGAAGCTTTCTTT.

This clonotype was seen a few times. This chain joins TRBV7-8 and TRBJ1-6; D unclear. Trimming took off 6 bases at V and 3 bases at J, with 15 bases between the two ends. CDR1 SGHVS and CDR2 FQNEAQ come from the germline V gene. The CDR3 covers 16 residues. CDR3 DNA: TGTGCCAGCAGTTATTCTGGTCCTCGCTATAATTCACCCCTCCACTTT. The encoded protein is CASSYSGPRYNSPLHF.

Only a few counts were recorded for this clonotype. The chain links TRBV7-9 to TRBJ2-5; D remains ambiguous. Trimming left V 5 bases short and J 4 bases short, with 11 bases between. The CDR3 contains 13 residues. Germline V gives CDR1 SEHNR, CDR2 FQNEAQ (reference sequence). CDR3 amino acids: CASSPQARETQYF. The DNA of the CDR3 is TGTGCCAGCAGCCCCCAGGCCCGAGAGACCCAGTACTTC.

The chain combines TRBV12-3 or TRBV12-4 with TRBJ2-1; 13 nucleotides agree with TRBD2. V shed 4 bases, J shed 10 bases, and the junction held 7 bases outside the gene matches. This CDR3 has 15 amino acids. The CDR3 nucleotides are TGTGCCAGCAGTTCTAGTGGACTAGCGGGAGCAGAGCAGTTCTTC. Residues: CASSSSGLAGAEQFF.

At least ten counts were recorded for this clonotype. The chain recombines TRBV2 with TRBJ1-2; TRBD1 is a possible D gene (5 bases). Trimming shortened V by 6 bases and J by 0 bases, and 14 bases separated the two germline ends. The germline V gene encodes CDR1 SNHLY and CDR2 FYNNEI. This CDR3 spans 15 amino acids. In DNA form, the CDR3 reads TGTGCCAGCAGCCTCCTAGACAGAACTAACTATGGCTACACCTTC. This codes for CASSLLDRTNYGYTF.

This clonotype occurred many times. The V call is TRBV5-6, the J call TRBJ2-5; no clear D gene. V was pared by 2 bases and J by 1 base, with 6 bases between. The CDR3 length is 13 residues. Germline V CDR1 and CDR2: SGHDT, YYEEEE. The CDR3 sequence: CASSFGPQETQYF. For the CDR3, the DNA is TGTGCCAGCAGCTTTGGTCCCCAAGAGACCCAGTACTTC.

There are many counts of this clonotype. The V and J genes are TRBV6-5 and TRBJ1-2, with D possibly TRBD1 on 5 matching bases. The V gene's germline CDR1 is MNHEY and CDR2 SVGAGI. Trimming took off 2 bases at V and 4 bases at J, with 11 bases between the two ends. The CDR3 extends over 14 amino acids. The CDR3 sequence is CASSYTGAPYGYTF. The CDR3 nucleotides read TGTGCCAGCAGTTACACCGGGGCTCCCTATGGCTACACCTTC.

This clonotype was seen ten or more times. The chain carries TRBV19 and TRBJ2-7; 9 bases line up with TRBD2. There are 18 residues in the CDR3. Germline V gene data show CDR1 as LNHDA and CDR2 as SQIVND (reference sequence). V lost 7 bases to trimming and J lost 3 bases; unmatched junction nucleotides: 19. The CDR3: CASTPTRGREGSFYEQYF. CDR3 DNA sequence: TGTGCCAGTACACCTACGCGGGGGCGGGAGGGCTCGTTCTACGAGCAGTACTTC.

The chain couples TRBV24-1 to TRBJ2-7; no clear D. Trimming pared 0 bases from V and 7 bases from J, leaving 9 bases between. Germline V CDR1 and CDR2: KGHDR, SFDVKD. This CDR3 region has 13 residues. The CDR3 region has the DNA TGTGCCACCAGTGATTTGGGCGGCAGTGAGCAGTACTTC. Encoded protein: CATSDLGGSEQYF.

To note about this clonotype: Germline and junction disagree at one end, which may indicate a read error. The chain links TRBV10-1 to TRBJ1-1, with 9 positions matching TRBD1. Germline V gives CDR1 WNHNN, CDR2 SYGVQD (reference sequence). The CDR3 runs to 15 residues. The DNA for the CDR3 is TGTGCCAGCAGTGACCGGACAGGGGCTAACACTGAAGCTTTCTTT. Protein: CASSDRTGANTEAFF.

This sequence joins TRBV7-8 and TRBJ1-6, with D hard to call. Germline V CDR1 and CDR2: SGHVS, FQNEAQ. Deletions cut 5 bases from V and 9 bases from J, with 17 bases between. The CDR3 is 15 amino acids. CDR3 nucleotides: TGTGCCAGCAGCCAGCCACCGGGCCTCCCTTCACCCCTCCACTTT. Translating it yields CASSQPPGLPSPLHF.

This chain uses TRBV24-1 with TRBJ1-2; D perhaps matches TRBD1 (6 bases). V lost 9 bases, J lost 5 bases, and 21 bases lay in between. CDR1 and CDR2 (germline): KGHDR, SFDVKD. CDR3 length: 15 residues. In nucleotides, the CDR3 is TGTGCCACCGAAATAAGGGGGGCTGGGTCGTATGGCTACACCTTC. This gives the protein CATEIRGAGSYGYTF.

Ten or more counts support this clonotype. V gene TRBV9 combines with J gene TRBJ2-1; perhaps D is TRBD1 or TRBD2 (6 bases each). Looked up from germline, CDR1 is SGDLS and CDR2 is YYNGEE. V shed 0 bases and J shed 10 bases, with 17 bases lying between them. The CDR3 covers 15 residues. The CDR3 nucleotides read TGTGCCAGCAGCGTAGATCCTAGGGGGGTGGGGGAGCAGTTCTTC. This gives the protein CASSVDPRGVGEQFF.

This clonotype was recorded many times. J is TRBJ2-1 and V is TRBV5-1; D perhaps matches TRBD1 (6 bases). The CDR3 contains 13 residues. With 7 bases removed from V and 6 bases from J, the gap between germline ends came to 14 bases. Germline V gene sequence: CDR1 SGHRS, CDR2 YFSETQ. The CDR3 is CASQTQGANEQFF. CDR3 sequence (DNA): TGCGCCAGCCAAACACAGGGCGCCAATGAGCAGTTCTTC. The complete variable domain, with remaining parts taken from reference TRBV5-1 and TRBJ2-1, reads KAGVTQTPRYLIKTRGQQVTLSCSPISGHRSVSWYQQTPGQGLQFLFEYFSETQRNKGNFPGRFSGRQFSNSRSEMNVSTLELGDSALYLCASQTQGANEQFFGPGTRLTVL.

This clonotype was seen many times. The CDR3 coding sequence is TGCGCCAGCAGCGCCACTGGGACAGATTATGGCTACACCTTC. It encodes CASSATGTDYGYTF. The genes are TRBV5-1 and TRBJ1-2; TRBD1 aligns across 7 bases. The CDR3 loop spans 14 amino acids. V gave up 4 bases and J gave up 5 bases; unmatched junction bases: 8. In germline, CDR1 is SGHRS, CDR2 YFSETQ.

This chain links TRBV20-1 with TRBJ2-7; 10 bases line up with TRBD2. The V segment lost 6 bases and the J segment 7 bases; nucleotides outside the gene matches: 12. CDR3 length: 14 amino acids. Germline V gene lookup returns CDR1 DFQATT and CDR2 SNEGSKA (reference sequence). The DNA for the CDR3 is TGCAGTGCCACCCAGCTAGCGGGAGCTCAGGAGCAGTACTTC. Its translation: CSATQLAGAQEQYF.

The chain employs TRBV2 and TRBJ1-2; 7 bases align to TRBD1. J was trimmed by 3 bases and V by 3 bases; bases with no gene match: 1. There are 13 residues in the CDR3. CDR1 SNHLY and CDR2 FYNNEI come from the germline V gene. In DNA form, the CDR3 reads TGTGCCAGCAGTGACAGGGGGGACTATGGCTACACCTTC. This codes for CASSDRGDYGYTF.

On this clonotype: This may stem from a read error, because a much larger clone lies one nucleotide away. This chain uses TRBV11-1 with TRBJ1-5; 11 nucleotides agree with TRBD1. This CDR3 has 16 amino acids. In germline, CDR1 is SGHAT, CDR2 FQDESV (reference sequence). CDR3 DNA sequence: TGTGCCAGCAGCTTGGACAGGGGGCATGGCAATCGGCCCCAGCATTTT. It yields the protein CASSLDRGHGNRPQHF.

The chain carries TRBV29-1 and TRBJ1-2; D not resolved. CDR3 size: 10 residues. V was trimmed by 7 bases and J by 5 bases, leaving 8 bases between them. Germline-derived CDR1 and CDR2 are SQVTM and ANQGSEA. CDR3 nucleotide sequence: TGCAGCGCAGGCGGATATGGCTACACCTTC. This gives the protein CSAGGYGYTF.

This clonotype appeared a few times. This chain links TRBV6-5 with TRBJ2-3; no firm D call. V was shortened by 4 bases and J by 2 bases, with 10 bases between the two germline ends. The CDR3 runs 14 residues. CDR1 and CDR2 from the germline V gene are MNHEY and SVGAGI. The CDR3 protein is CASSFSQPTDTQYF. CDR3 DNA: TGTGCCAGCAGTTTCTCACAGCCCACAGATACGCAGTATTTT.

This clonotype came up a few times. V is TRBV6-1 and J is TRBJ2-3; no firm D call. The CDR3 runs to 13 residues. Germline V CDR1 and CDR2: MNHNS, SASEGT. V gave up 6 bases and J gave up 10 bases, with 17 bases separating them. CDR3 in DNA: TGTGCCAGCAGACCCCTGGTAAACTCGGCGCAGTATTTT. Translated, it gives CASRPLVNSAQYF.

J is TRBJ1-2 and V is TRBV5-1, with 7 bases matching TRBD1. This CDR3 is 14 amino acids long. Germline-derived CDR1 and CDR2 are SGHRS and YFSETQ. J lost 1 base, V lost 3 bases, and 3 bases had no gene match. In DNA form, the CDR3 reads TGCGCCAGCAGCTCGACAGGGAGTAACTATGGCTACACCTTC. Protein sequence: CASSSTGSNYGYTF. Full variable domain (missing parts from reference TRBV5-1 and TRBJ1-2): KAGVTQTPRYLIKTRGQQVTLSCSPISGHRSVSWYQQTPGQGLQFLFEYFSETQRNKGNFPGRFSGRQFSNSRSEMNVSTLELGDSALYLCASSSTGSNYGYTFGSGTRLTVV.

The gene calls are TRBV2 and TRBJ1-4; D unclear. Per the germline V gene, CDR1 is SNHLY and CDR2 is FYNNEI. Trimming cost V 7 bases and J 7 bases, with 4 bases left between them. The CDR3 sequence is 10 residues long. The CDR3 is CASKSEKLFF. CDR3 DNA: TGTGCCAGCAAAAGTGAAAAACTGTTTTTT.

The chain uses TRBV4-1 and TRBJ1-1; maybe TRBD1 (5 bases). Between the trimmed V and J ends, which lost 4 bases and 0 bases, there was a span of 21 bases. The CDR3 totals 18 residues. Germline CDR1 and CDR2: MGHRA and YSYEKL. The CDR3 sequence is CASSRYSPVRGMNTEAFF. DNA for the CDR3: TGCGCCAGCAGCCGGTATTCCCCGGTGAGGGGCATGAACACTGAAGCTTTCTTT.

The chain uses TRBV9 and TRBJ1-2; a weak D match, TRBD1 (6 bases). V was trimmed by 0 bases and J by 4 bases, leaving 13 bases between them. Germline CDR1 is SGDLS and CDR2 is YYNGEE. The CDR3 runs 15 residues. The CDR3 region is CASSVAWDISYGYTF. DNA of the CDR3: TGTGCCAGCAGCGTAGCTTGGGACATCTCCTATGGCTACACCTTC.

The genes are TRBV11-3 and TRBJ2-5, with 10 positions matching TRBD2. J lost 4 bases, V lost 5 bases, and 7 bases had no gene match. CDR1 and CDR2 from the germline V gene are SGHNT and YENEEA. This CDR3 contains 15 residues. The CDR3 DNA follows: TGTGCCAGCAGCGTACTAGCGGGGAGAGGAGAGACCCAGTACTTC. Protein product: CASSVLAGRGETQYF. Filled out from reference TRBV11-3 and TRBJ2-5, the complete variable domain reads EAGVVQSPRYKIIEKKQPVAFWCNPISGHNTLYWYLQNLGQGPELLIRYENEEAVDDSQLPKDRFSAERLKGVDSTLKIQPAELGDSAVYLCASSVLAGRGETQYFGPGTRLLVL.

This clonotype was observed at least ten times. The chain carries TRBV7-3 and TRBJ1-1; no clear D. Germline CDR1 is SGHTA and CDR2 is FQGTGA. V was shortened by 0 bases and J by 4 bases, with 6 bases between the two germline ends. This CDR3 contains 13 residues. CDR3 sequence reads: CASSLTRGTEAFF. The CDR3, as DNA: TGTGCCAGCAGCTTAACGCGGGGCACTGAAGCTTTCTTT.

The chain employs TRBV9 and TRBJ2-1; D ambiguous. The germline gives CDR1 SGDLS, CDR2 YYNGEE. Trimming removed 0 bases from V and 5 bases from J, with 9 bases in between. This CDR3 contains 14 residues. This chain's CDR3 is CASSVADGNNEQFF. CDR3 nucleotide sequence: TGTGCCAGCAGCGTAGCAGACGGCAACAATGAGCAGTTCTTC.

This clonotype has a count of ten or more. This chain connects TRBV25-1 to TRBJ1-4; TRBD1 aligns across 11 bases. The germline CDR1 and CDR2 sequences are MGHDK and SYGVNS. The CDR3 runs 17 residues. Trimming at V came to 1 base and at J to 4 bases, leaving 5 bases not matched to a gene. The CDR3 loop is CASSESWTGGHNEKLFF. In DNA, the CDR3 is TGTGCCAGCAGTGAATCCTGGACAGGGGGCCATAATGAAAAACTGTTTTTT.

The rearrangement uses TRBV10-3 and TRBJ1-1, with D unresolved. V lost 0 bases and J lost 4, with 6 bases in between. CDR1 and CDR2 (germline): ENHRY, SYGVKD. The CDR3 has 13 residues. CDR3 sequence reads: CAISESVSTEAFF. CDR3 DNA: TGTGCCATCAGTGAGTCGGTTTCCACTGAAGCTTTCTTT.